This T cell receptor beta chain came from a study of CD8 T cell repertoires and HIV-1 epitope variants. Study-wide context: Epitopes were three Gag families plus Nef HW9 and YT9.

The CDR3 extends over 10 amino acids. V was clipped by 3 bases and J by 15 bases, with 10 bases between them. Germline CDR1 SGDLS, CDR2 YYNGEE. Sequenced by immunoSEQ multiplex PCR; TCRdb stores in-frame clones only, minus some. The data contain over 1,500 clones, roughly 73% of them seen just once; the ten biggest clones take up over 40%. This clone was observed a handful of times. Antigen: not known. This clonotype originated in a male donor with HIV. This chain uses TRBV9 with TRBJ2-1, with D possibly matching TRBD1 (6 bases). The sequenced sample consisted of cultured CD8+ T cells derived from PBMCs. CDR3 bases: TGTGCCAGCAGCGAAGGGGGTCGGTTCTTC. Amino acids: CASSEGGRFF.